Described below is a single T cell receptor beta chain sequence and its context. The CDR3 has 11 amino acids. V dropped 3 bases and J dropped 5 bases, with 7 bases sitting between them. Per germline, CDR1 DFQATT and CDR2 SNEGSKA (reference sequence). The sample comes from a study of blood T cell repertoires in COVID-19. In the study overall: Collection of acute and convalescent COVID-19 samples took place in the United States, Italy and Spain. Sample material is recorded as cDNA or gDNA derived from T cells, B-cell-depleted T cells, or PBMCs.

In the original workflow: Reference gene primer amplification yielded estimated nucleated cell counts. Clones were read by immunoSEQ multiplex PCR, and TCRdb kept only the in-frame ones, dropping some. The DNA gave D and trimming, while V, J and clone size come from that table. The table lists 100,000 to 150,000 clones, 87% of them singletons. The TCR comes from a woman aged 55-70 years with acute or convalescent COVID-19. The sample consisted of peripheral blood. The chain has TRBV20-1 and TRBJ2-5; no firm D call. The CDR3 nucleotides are TGCAGTGCTAGGACGAGGGAGACCCAGTACTTC. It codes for CSARTRETQYF.